Shown below are 8 T cell receptor beta chains from a single sample sequenced in a study of cytomegalovirus exposure and HLA in healthy donors (dated by TCRdb to about 2017). The library was built by means of the immunoSEQ multiplex PCR assay. The table was pulled from immuneACCESS by TCRdb, which kept in-frame rearrangements only. Such tables lose some clones; where checked, under half of the loss comes from unresolved V genes, and the rest has no known cause. The sample yields 55,000 to 75,000 clones; over 80% were counted once. The top ten clones comprise about 3% of the sample. Sequencing was carried out using PBMCs. These receptors were collected from a man aged 18 to 35 in good health and CMV-seronegative.

This sequence joins TRBV5-4 and TRBJ1-1; D possibly corresponds to TRBD1 (6 bases). Germline V gives CDR1 SGHNT, CDR2 YYREEE (reference sequence). This CDR3 comprises 15 residues. V was shortened by 1 base and J by 4 bases, with 14 bases between the two germline ends. The chain's CDR3 is CASSLRQGGSTEAFF. The DNA of the CDR3 is TGTGCCAGCAGCTTGCGACAAGGGGGATCCACTGAAGCTTTCTTT.

The chain uses TRBV4-3 and TRBJ1-1; 8 bases agree with TRBD1. This CDR3 spans 15 amino acids. Germline assignment: CDR1 LGHNA and CDR2 YSLEER. After removal of 1 base from V and 5 bases from J, the junction contained 6 bases not matched to a gene. The CDR3 DNA is TGCGCCAGCAGCCAAGGGTGGACAGGGCAGACTGAAGCTTTCTTT. Translated, it gives CASSQGWTGQTEAFF.

V and J are TRBV7-9 and TRBJ2-1, with 8 bases that match TRBD2. Germline lookup yields CDR1 SEHNR and CDR2 FQNEAQ (reference sequence). This CDR3 is built from 12 residues. The J segment lost 6 bases and the V segment lost 7 bases, leaving 2 bases of the junction unmatched. As DNA, the CDR3 is TGTGCCAGCAACGGGGGGGGCAATGAGCAGTTCTTC. Amino acids: CASNGGGNEQFF.

The V call is TRBV28, the J call TRBJ2-1; 9 bases fit TRBD2. CDR3 length: 15 amino acids. Germline V gene lookup returns CDR1 MDHEN and CDR2 SYDVKM. V lost 7 bases, J lost 6 bases, and 10 bases stayed unmatched. CDR3 residues: CASTWGASGINEQFF. The CDR3 bases are TGTGCCAGCACCTGGGGGGCTAGCGGGATCAATGAGCAGTTCTTC.

The CDR3, as DNA: TGTGCCACCAGCAGAGATCGGTCGGCAGGGATTTACGAGCAGTACTTC. Amino acid sequence: CATSRDRSAGIYEQYF. The chain recombines TRBV15 with TRBJ2-7; D is perhaps TRBD1 (5 bases). Germline loops: CDR1 LNHNV, CDR2 YYDKDF (reference sequence). The V and J ends lost 0 bases and 4 bases respectively, with 16 bases between them. This CDR3 has 16 residues. Full variable domain (outside the CDR3, taken from reference TRBV15 and TRBJ2-7): DAMVIQNPRYQVTQFGKPVTLSCSQTLNHNVMYWYQQKSSQAPKLLFHYYDKDFNNEADTPDNFQSRRPNTSFCFLDIRSPGLGDTAMYLCATSRDRSAGIYEQYFGPGTRLTVT.

The chain is built from TRBV18 and TRBJ2-6; D gene uncertain. The CDR3 runs to 18 residues. CDR1 is KGHSH, CDR2 LQKENI, per germline. Deletions cut 1 base from V and 0 bases from J, with 13 bases between. This CDR3 reads CASSPRRGGGSGANVLTF. The CDR3 bases are TGTGCCAGCTCACCACGGCGCGGCGGTGGCTCTGGGGCCAACGTCCTGACTTTC.

This chain joins TRBV9 and TRBJ1-2; no firm D call. The CDR3 is made up of 15 amino acids. Trimming took off 3 bases at V and 8 bases at J, with 20 bases between the two ends. CDR1 is SGDLS, CDR2 YYNGEE, per germline. DNA for the CDR3: TGTGCCAGCAGCGCCCAATCAGTGACGGGGATGGGCTACACCTTC. This gives the protein CASSAQSVTGMGYTF.

V and J are TRBV9 and TRBJ1-1; D gene unclear. CDR1 is SGDLS and CDR2 is YYNGEE in the germline V gene. This CDR3 comprises 13 residues. The ends were cut back, 4 bases at V and 0 bases at J, with 7 bases in the middle. The CDR3 here is CASSKQLNTEAFF. The CDR3 bases are TGTGCCAGCAGCAAACAGCTGAACACTGAAGCTTTCTTT. The whole variable domain, remainder taken from reference TRBV9 and TRBJ1-1, is DSGVTQTPKHLITATGQRVTLRCSPRSGDLSVYWYQQSLDQGLQFLIQYYNGEERAKGNILERFSAQQFPDLHSELNLSSLELGDSALYFCASSKQLNTEAFFGQGTRLTVV.